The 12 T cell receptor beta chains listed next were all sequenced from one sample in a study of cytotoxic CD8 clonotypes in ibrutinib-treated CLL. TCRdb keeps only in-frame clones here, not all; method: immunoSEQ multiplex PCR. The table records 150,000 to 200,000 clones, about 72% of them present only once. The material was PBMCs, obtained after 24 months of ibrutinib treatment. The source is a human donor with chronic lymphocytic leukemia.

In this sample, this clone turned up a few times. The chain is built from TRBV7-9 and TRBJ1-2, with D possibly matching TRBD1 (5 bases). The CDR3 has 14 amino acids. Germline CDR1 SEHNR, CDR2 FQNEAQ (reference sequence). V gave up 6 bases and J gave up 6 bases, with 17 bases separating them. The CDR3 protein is CASRAPQGRDGYTF. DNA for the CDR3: TGTGCCAGCAGAGCCCCCCAGGGTCGGGATGGCTACACCTTC.

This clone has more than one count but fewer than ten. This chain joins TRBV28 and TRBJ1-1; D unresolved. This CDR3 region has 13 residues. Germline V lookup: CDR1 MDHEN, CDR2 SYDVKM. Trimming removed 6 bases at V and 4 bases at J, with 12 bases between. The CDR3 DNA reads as TGTGCCAGCAGCACTACAAGAGGCACTGAAGCTTTCTTT. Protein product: CASSTTRGTEAFF. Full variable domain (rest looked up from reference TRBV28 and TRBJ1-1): DVKVTQSSRYLVKRTGEKVFLECVQDMDHENMFWYRQDPGLGLRLIYFSYDVKMKEKGDIPEGYSVSREKKERFSLILESASTNQTSMYLCASSTTRGTEAFFGQGTRLTVV.

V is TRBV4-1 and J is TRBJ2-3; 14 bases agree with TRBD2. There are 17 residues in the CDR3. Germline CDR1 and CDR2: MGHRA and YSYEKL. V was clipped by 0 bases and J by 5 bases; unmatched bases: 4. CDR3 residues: CASSQETSGRALDTQYF. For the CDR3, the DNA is TGCGCCAGCAGCCAAGAGACTAGCGGGAGGGCCTTAGATACGCAGTATTTT.

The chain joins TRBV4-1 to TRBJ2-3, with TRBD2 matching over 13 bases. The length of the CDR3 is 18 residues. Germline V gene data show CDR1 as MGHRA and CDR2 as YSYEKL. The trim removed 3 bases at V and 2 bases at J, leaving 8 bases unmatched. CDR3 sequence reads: CASSQDPGLAGTTDTQYF. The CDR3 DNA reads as TGCGCCAGCAGCCAGGACCCGGGACTAGCGGGGACCACAGATACGCAGTATTTT.

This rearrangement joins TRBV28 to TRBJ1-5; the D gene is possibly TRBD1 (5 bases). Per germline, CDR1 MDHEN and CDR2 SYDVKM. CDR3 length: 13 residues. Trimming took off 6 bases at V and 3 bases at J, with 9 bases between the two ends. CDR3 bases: TGTGCCAGCAGCCAGGGTAACAATCAGCCCCAGCATTTT. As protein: CASSQGNNQPQHF.

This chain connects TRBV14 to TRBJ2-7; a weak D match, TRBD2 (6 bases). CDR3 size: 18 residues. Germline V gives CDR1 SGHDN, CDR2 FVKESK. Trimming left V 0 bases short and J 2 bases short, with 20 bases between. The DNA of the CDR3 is TGTGCCAGCAGCCAAGATCGTAGTATCGTGGGGACTGCCTACGAGCAGTACTTC. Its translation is CASSQDRSIVGTAYEQYF.

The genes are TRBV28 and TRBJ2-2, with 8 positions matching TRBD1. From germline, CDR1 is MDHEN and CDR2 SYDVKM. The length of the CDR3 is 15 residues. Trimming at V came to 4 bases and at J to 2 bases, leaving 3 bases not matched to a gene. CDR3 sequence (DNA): TGTGCCAGCAGTTCCAGGGGGCTTAACACCGGGGAGCTGTTTTTT. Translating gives CASSSRGLNTGELFF.

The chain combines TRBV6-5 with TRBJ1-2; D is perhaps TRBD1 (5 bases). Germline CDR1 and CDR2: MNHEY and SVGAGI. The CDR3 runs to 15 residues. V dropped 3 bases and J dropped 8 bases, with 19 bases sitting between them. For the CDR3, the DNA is TGTGCCAGCAGTTATGCATATGGGACGCATGGGGGCTACACCTTC. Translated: CASSYAYGTHGGYTF.

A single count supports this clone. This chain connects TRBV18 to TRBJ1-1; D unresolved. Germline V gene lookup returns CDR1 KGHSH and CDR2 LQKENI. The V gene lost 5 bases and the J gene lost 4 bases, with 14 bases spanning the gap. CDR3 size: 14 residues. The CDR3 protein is CASSGLQTGTEAFF. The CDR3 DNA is TGTGCCAGCTCAGGACTGCAGACGGGCACTGAAGCTTTCTTT.

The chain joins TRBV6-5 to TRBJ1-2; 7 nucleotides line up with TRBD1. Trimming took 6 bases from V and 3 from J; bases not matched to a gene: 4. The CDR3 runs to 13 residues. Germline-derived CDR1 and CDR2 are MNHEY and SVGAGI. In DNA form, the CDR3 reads TGTGCCAGCAGCGCAGACAGGGACTATGGCTACACCTTC. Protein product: CASSADRDYGYTF.

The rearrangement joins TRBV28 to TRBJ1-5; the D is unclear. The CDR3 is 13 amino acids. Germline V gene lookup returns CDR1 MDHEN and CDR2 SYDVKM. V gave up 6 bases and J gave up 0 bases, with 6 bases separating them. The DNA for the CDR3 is TGTGCCAGCAGAGTCAATAGCAATCAGCCCCAGCATTTT. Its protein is CASRVNSNQPQHF.

In DNA, the CDR3 is TGTGCCAGCAGCATGTCCGGGACTAGCGTCTACAATGAGCAGTTCTTC. The encoded protein is CASSMSGTSVYNEQFF. This chain uses TRBV13 with TRBJ2-1; 10 positions agree with TRBD2. The CDR3 loop spans 16 amino acids. Germline V gives CDR1 PRHDT, CDR2 FYEKMQ (reference sequence). The V and J ends lost 5 bases and 3 bases, in that order; junction bases with no gene match: 7.